This TCR beta chain was sequenced in a study of blood T cell repertoires in COVID-19. Original processing methods: Estimation of nucleated cell counts relied on the amplification of reference gene primers. Profiling relied on immunoSEQ multiplex PCR, and the TCRdb table lists in-frame clones only, not all of them. The DNA was the basis for D and trimming; V, J and clone size are from that table. Among about 220,000 clones listed, more than 80% were seen once. This CDR3 has 13 amino acids. Germline V lookup: CDR1 MNHEY, CDR2 SMNVEV (reference sequence). Trimming removed 3 bases from V and 9 bases from J, with 9 bases in between.

The chain employs TRBV27 and TRBJ1-6; possible D gene TRBD1, 5 bases. The sample taken for sequencing was PBMCs or T cells enriched from blood (not recorded which). This receptor was taken from a woman aged 40 to 55 with acute COVID-19. The CDR3 here is CASSFRGGSPLHF. The CDR3 DNA follows: TGTGCCAGCAGTTTTAGGGGAGGTTCACCCCTCCACTTT.